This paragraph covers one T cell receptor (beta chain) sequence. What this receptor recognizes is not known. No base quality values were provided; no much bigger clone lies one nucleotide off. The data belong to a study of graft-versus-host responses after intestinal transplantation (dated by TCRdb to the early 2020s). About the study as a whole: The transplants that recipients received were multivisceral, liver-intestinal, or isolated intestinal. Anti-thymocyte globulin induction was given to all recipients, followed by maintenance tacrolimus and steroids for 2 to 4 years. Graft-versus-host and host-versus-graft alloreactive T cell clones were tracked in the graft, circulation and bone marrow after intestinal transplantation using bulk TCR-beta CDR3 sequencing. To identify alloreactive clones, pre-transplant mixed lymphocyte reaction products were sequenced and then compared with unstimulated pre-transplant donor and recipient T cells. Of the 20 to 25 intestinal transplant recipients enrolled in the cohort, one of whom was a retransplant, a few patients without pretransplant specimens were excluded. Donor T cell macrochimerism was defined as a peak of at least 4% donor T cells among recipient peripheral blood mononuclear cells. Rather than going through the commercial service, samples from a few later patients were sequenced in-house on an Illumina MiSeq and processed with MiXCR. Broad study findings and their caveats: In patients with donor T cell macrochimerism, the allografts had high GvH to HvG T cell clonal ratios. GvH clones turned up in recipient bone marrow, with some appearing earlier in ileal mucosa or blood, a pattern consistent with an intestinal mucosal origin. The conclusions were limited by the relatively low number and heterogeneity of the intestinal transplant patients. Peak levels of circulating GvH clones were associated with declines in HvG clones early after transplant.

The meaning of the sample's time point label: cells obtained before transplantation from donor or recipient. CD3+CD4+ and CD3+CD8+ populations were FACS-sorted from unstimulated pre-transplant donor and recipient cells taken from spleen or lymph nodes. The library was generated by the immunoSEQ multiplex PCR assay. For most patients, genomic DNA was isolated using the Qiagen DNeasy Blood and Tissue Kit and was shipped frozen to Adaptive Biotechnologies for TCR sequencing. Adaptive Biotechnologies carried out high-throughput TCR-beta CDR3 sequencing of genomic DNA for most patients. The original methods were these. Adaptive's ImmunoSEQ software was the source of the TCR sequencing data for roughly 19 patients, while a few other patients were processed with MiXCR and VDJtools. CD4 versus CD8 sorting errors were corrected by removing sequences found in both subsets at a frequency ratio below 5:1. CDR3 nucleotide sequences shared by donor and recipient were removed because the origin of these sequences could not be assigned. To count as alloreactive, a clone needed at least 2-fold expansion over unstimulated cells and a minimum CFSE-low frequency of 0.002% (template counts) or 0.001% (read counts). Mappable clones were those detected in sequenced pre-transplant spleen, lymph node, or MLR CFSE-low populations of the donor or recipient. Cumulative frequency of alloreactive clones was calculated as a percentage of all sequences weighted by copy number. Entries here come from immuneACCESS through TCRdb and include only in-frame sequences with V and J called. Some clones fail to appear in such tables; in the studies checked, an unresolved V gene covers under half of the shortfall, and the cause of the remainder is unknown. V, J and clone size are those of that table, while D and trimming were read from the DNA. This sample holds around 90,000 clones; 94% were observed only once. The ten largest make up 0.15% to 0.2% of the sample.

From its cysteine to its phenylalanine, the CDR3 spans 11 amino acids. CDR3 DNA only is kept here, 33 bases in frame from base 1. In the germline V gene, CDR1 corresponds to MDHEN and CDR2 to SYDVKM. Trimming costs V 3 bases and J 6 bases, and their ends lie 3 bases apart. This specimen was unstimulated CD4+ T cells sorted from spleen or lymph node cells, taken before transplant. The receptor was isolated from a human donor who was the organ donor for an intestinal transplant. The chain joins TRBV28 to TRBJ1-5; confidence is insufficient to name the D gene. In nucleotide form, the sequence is TGTGCCAGCAGTTTCGGTCAGCCCCAGCATTTT. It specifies CASSFGQPQHF. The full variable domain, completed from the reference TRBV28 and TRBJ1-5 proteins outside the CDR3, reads DVKVTQSSRYLVKRTGEKVFLECVQDMDHENMFWYRQDPGLGLRLIYFSYDVKMKEKGDIPEGYSVSREKKERFSLILESASTNQTSMYLCASSFGQPQHFGDGTRLSIL.